This T cell receptor (beta chain) is from a study of T cell responses to AZD1222 COVID-19 vaccine. On the study more broadly: The analysis combined second doses at about 4 or about 12 weeks.

Of note for this clone: What it recognizes is unknown.

General study findings and limits: Clonal diversity was possibly underestimated, and the donors were mostly white British, with more females. Targeting of unmutated variant regions was reportedly seen in nearly half of spike-specific TCRs.

This CDR3 has 13 amino acids. The germline CDR1 and CDR2 sequences are SNHLY and FYNNEI. Trimming shortened V by 5 bases and J by 0 bases, and 5 bases separated the two germline ends. Method: immunoSEQ multiplex PCR; TCRdb's copy keeps in-frame clones and lacks some. The table includes 130,000 or so clones, more than 80% detected once. The source was peripheral blood, collected on day 0 of AZD1222 vaccination. The V and J genes are TRBV2 and TRBJ1-3; D not resolved. The receptor was isolated from an adult in good health. CDR3 sequence reads: CASSRLSGNTIYF. The DNA of the CDR3 is TGTGCCAGCAGTCGCCTCTCTGGAAACACCATATATTTT. Drawing the rest from reference TRBV2 and TRBJ1-3, the complete variable domain is EPEVTQTPSHQVTQMGQEVILRCVPISNHLYFYWYRQILGQKVEFLVSFYNNEISEKSEIFDDQFSVERPDGSNFTLKIRSTKLEDSAMYFCASSRLSGNTIYFGEGSWLTVV.